These 15 T cell receptor beta chains were sequenced from one sample in a study of graft-versus-host responses after intestinal transplantation. Assay used: immunoSEQ multiplex PCR; TCRdb lists only in-frame clones, some missing. The sample has just over 70,000 clones; over 70% are singletons. These receptors' antigens are unknown. Specimen: unstimulated CD4+ T cells sorted from spleen or lymph node cells, collected before transplant. These receptors were obtained from a human donor who was the organ donor for an intestinal transplant.

The gene calls are TRBV2 and TRBJ1-2, with TRBD1 matching 11 bases. The CDR3 contains 17 residues. Germline-derived CDR1 and CDR2 are SNHLY and FYNNEI. Trimming at V came to 0 bases and at J to 3 bases, leaving 6 bases not matched to a gene. The CDR3 nucleotides read TGTGCCAGCAGTGAAGCGCTAGGGACAGGGGGATACTATGGCTACACCTTC. Protein: CASSEALGTGGYYGYTF.

V and J are TRBV6-5 and TRBJ1-3; maybe TRBD1 (5 bases). The CDR3 has 15 amino acids. Trimming removed 6 bases at V and 1 base at J, with 13 bases between. The germline CDR1 and CDR2 sequences are MNHEY and SVGAGI. CDR3 nucleotide sequence: TGTGCCAGCAGGCGGGGGAGTGTGTCTGGAAACACCATATATTTT. It translates to CASRRGSVSGNTIYF.

The chain has TRBV6-1 and TRBJ1-2; maybe TRBD1 (6 bases). CDR1 is MNHNS, CDR2 SASEGT, per germline. Trimming removed 6 bases from V and 3 bases from J, with 17 bases in between. This CDR3 has 15 amino acids. The CDR3 loop is CASRENWGPDYGYTF. CDR3 bases: TGTGCCAGCAGGGAGAATTGGGGGCCAGACTATGGCTACACCTTC.

The CDR3 region is CASSMNRASEAFF. CDR3 DNA sequence: TGTGCCAGCAGCATGAACAGGGCATCTGAAGCTTTCTTT. V and J are TRBV7-3 and TRBJ1-1, with a weak D call TRBD1 (6 bases). Germline V gene sequence: CDR1 SGHTA, CDR2 FQGTGA. This CDR3 contains 13 residues. V was shortened by 5 bases and J by 6 bases, with 13 bases between the two germline ends.

In its sample, this clone was seen a few times. The chain employs TRBV28 and TRBJ1-3; 7 bases map to TRBD1. CDR3 size: 15 residues. Per the germline V gene, CDR1 is MDHEN and CDR2 is SYDVKM. J lost 0 bases, V lost 10 bases, and 9 bases had no gene match. The CDR3, as DNA: TGTGCCACCAAGGCTGACAGGGACTCTGGAAACACCATATATTTT. Amino acid sequence: CATKADRDSGNTIYF.

The V gene is TRBV6-5, the J gene TRBJ2-7; TRBD1 matches at 7 bases. The ends lost 6 bases at V and 6 bases at J; junction bases unmatched: 8. The germline V gene encodes CDR1 MNHEY and CDR2 SVGAGI. The CDR3 covers 13 residues. In nucleotides, the CDR3 is TGTGCCAGCAGGAAGACAGGGAGAGTCGAGCAGTACGTC. The encoded protein is CASRKTGRVEQYV.

This chain links TRBV5-1 with TRBJ1-6; D uncertain. Between the trimmed V and J ends, which lost 0 bases and 5 bases, there was a span of 3 bases. There are 13 residues in the CDR3. Germline lookup yields CDR1 SGHRS and CDR2 YFSETQ. Here the CDR3 reads CASSLADNSPLHF. Here the CDR3 DNA reads TGCGCCAGCAGCTTGGCCGATAATTCACCCCTCCACTTT.

The chain joins TRBV5-6 to TRBJ1-1; 10 bases fit TRBD1. From germline, CDR1 is SGHDT and CDR2 YYEEEE. This CDR3 comprises 15 residues. Trimming cost V 5 bases and J 4 bases; bases outside gene matches: 8. The CDR3 spells CASSSRQGARTEAFF. In DNA form, the CDR3 reads TGTGCCAGCAGTTCCCGACAGGGGGCGCGCACTGAAGCTTTCTTT.

The V and J genes are TRBV21-1 and TRBJ1-3; the D call of TRBD1 is as the table states it, not checked on the DNA. TRBV21-1 is given as a pseudogene. The CDR3 totals 14 residues. CDR3 bases: TGTGCCAGCAGCAACCAGGCCTCTGGAAACACCATATATTTT. Translating it yields CASSNQASGNTIYF.

The chain recombines TRBV6-1 with TRBJ2-7; TRBD2 matches at 12 bases. Per the germline V gene, CDR1 is MNHNS and CDR2 is SASEGT. Losses at the gene ends were 8 bases for V and 4 bases for J; bases not matched to a gene: 6. This CDR3 contains 14 residues. CDR3 DNA sequence: TGTGCCAGCGCGACTAGCGGGGGCTTATACGAGCAGTACGTC. Protein sequence: CASATSGGLYEQYV.

The gene calls are TRBV7-8 and TRBJ2-1; 9 bases fit TRBD2. The CDR3 extends over 17 amino acids. Germline V gives CDR1 SGHVS, CDR2 FQNEAQ. V lost 3 bases to trimming and J lost 8 bases; unmatched junction nucleotides: 14. The CDR3 protein is CASSFNPSGASSDEQFF. The CDR3 nucleotides are TGTGCCAGCAGCTTTAATCCTAGCGGGGCTTCCAGCGATGAGCAGTTCTTC.

CDR3 sequence reads: CASSLGPGLDRGGKPNEKLFF. Here the CDR3 DNA reads TGCGCCAGCAGCTTGGGACCCGGATTGGACAGGGGCGGCAAACCTAATGAAAAACTGTTTTTT. The chain employs TRBV5-1 and TRBJ1-4; TRBD1 aligns across 9 bases. Germline assignment: CDR1 SGHRS and CDR2 YFSETQ. The CDR3 spans 21 residues. Trimming cost V 0 bases and J 3 bases; bases outside gene matches: 18. The full variable domain, with the rest looked up from reference TRBV5-1 and TRBJ1-4, is KAGVTQTPRYLIKTRGQQVTLSCSPISGHRSVSWYQQTPGQGLQFLFEYFSETQRNKGNFPGRFSGRQFSNSRSEMNVSTLELGDSALYLCASSLGPGLDRGGKPNEKLFFGSGTQLSVL.

The V call is TRBV28, the J call TRBJ2-1, with 11 positions matching TRBD2. The CDR3 has 13 amino acids. CDR1 and CDR2 from the germline V gene are MDHEN and SYDVKM. Trimming took 5 bases from V and 12 from J; bases not matched to a gene: 6. CDR3: CASSPLTSGVQFF. The DNA for the CDR3 is TGTGCCAGCAGTCCCCTGACTAGCGGGGTGCAGTTCTTC.

This sequence joins TRBV5-1 and TRBJ2-5; TRBD2 might be the D (5 bases). Trimming shortened V by 4 bases and J by 3 bases, and 13 bases separated the two germline ends. Germline V gene sequence: CDR1 SGHRS, CDR2 YFSETQ. The CDR3 runs 14 residues. DNA of the CDR3: TGCGCCAGCAGCCGGACCGGGGAAAAAGAGACCCAGTACTTC. Residues: CASSRTGEKETQYF.

V and J are TRBV30 and TRBJ1-2; the D is unclear. CDR3 length: 17 residues. Per the germline V gene, CDR1 is GTSNPN and CDR2 is SVGIG (reference sequence). V was pared by 0 bases and J by 8 bases, with 25 bases between. The CDR3 here is CAWSVSPIHQKGAGYTF. CDR3 DNA: TGTGCCTGGAGTGTTTCCCCCATACACCAAAAAGGAGCGGGCTACACCTTC.